The 23 T cell receptor beta chains presented below share a single source sample, sequenced in a study of blood T cell repertoires in COVID-19. Data came from immunoSEQ multiplex PCR; TCRdb stores just in-frame clones and leaves some out. Among around 60,000 clones, roughly two thirds were seen once, and the ten largest hold about 5%. The sample consisted of peripheral blood. These receptors were obtained from a woman aged 70-85 years with COVID-19, enrolled during active disease.

The V call is TRBV7-8, the J call TRBJ1-1, with D maybe TRBD1 (6 bases). The CDR3 is made up of 15 amino acids. Germline values: CDR1 SGHVS, CDR2 FQNEAQ. Trimming shortened V by 5 bases and J by 5 bases, and 18 bases separated the two germline ends. Written as DNA, the CDR3 is TGTGCCAGCAGCCCAGTTACAGGGACGCGGACTGAAGCTTTCTTT. Encoded protein: CASSPVTGTRTEAFF.

This clone was seen only a few times. This chain connects TRBV5-1 to TRBJ2-7; 7 nucleotides agree with TRBD2. V shed 4 bases and J 0 bases; nucleotides not matched to a gene: 7. CDR1 is SGHRS and CDR2 is YFSETQ in the germline V gene. This CDR3 spans 15 amino acids. CDR3 nucleotides: TGCGCCAGCAGCCGTCTAGCGGCAAGCTCCTACGAGCAGTACTTC. Its protein is CASSRLAASSYEQYF.

The rearrangement uses TRBV5-1 and TRBJ2-1, with 8 bases aligning to TRBD1. CDR3 length: 14 residues. Germline values: CDR1 SGHRS, CDR2 YFSETQ. After removal of 4 bases from V and 9 bases from J, the junction contained 9 bases not matched to a gene. The CDR3 nucleotides read TGCGCCAGCAGCGAGATTCCGGGACAGGTTGAGCAGTTCTTC. Translating it yields CASSEIPGQVEQFF.

V gene TRBV27 combines with J gene TRBJ1-1; D is unclear. The germline V and J ends were trimmed by 3 bases and 0 bases, with 8 bases remaining between them. The germline CDR1 and CDR2 sequences are MNHEY and SMNVEV (reference sequence). The CDR3 covers 14 residues. The CDR3 region has the DNA TGTGCCAGCAGTTTTCGGGGTGTGAACACTGAAGCTTTCTTT. Residues: CASSFRGVNTEAFF.

The chain carries TRBV7-3 and TRBJ2-3; D remains ambiguous. The CDR3 extends over 13 amino acids. In germline, CDR1 is SGHTA, CDR2 FQGTGA. Trimming took 5 bases from V and 4 from J, leaving 10 bases between them. The CDR3 is CASSGQAPDTQYF. CDR3 nucleotides: TGTGCCAGCAGCGGGCAGGCTCCAGATACGCAGTATTTT.

This chain links TRBV19 with TRBJ2-1; 10 positions agree with TRBD2. Per germline, CDR1 LNHDA and CDR2 SQIVND (reference sequence). Trimming cost V 5 bases and J 5 bases; bases outside gene matches: 6. This CDR3 region has 15 residues. The CDR3 DNA reads as TGTGCCAGTAGTCAAGAGGGACTAGCGCACAATGAGCAGTTCTTC. Translating it yields CASSQEGLAHNEQFF. Based on the CDR3 plus reference TRBV19 and TRBJ2-1, the full variable domain is DGGITQSPKYLFRKEGQNVTLSCEQNLNHDAMYWYRQDPGQGLRLIYYSQIVNDFQKGDIAEGYSVSREKKESFPLTVTSAQKNPTAFYLCASSQEGLAHNEQFFGPGTRLTVL.

This clone appeared a few times. V gene TRBV3-1 (or the pseudogene TRBV3-2) combines with J gene TRBJ1-2, with a tentative D call TRBD1 (6 bases). Looked up from germline, CDR1 is LGHDT and CDR2 is YNNKEL (reference sequence). The CDR3 is made up of 14 amino acids. V gave up 3 bases and J gave up 3 bases, with 11 bases separating them. CDR3 in DNA: TGTGCCAGCAGCCACGGGGGGCTCGACTATGGCTACACCTTC. Translated: CASSHGGLDYGYTF.

V usage is TRBV7-6 and J usage is TRBJ2-1; 7 bases match TRBD1. This CDR3 contains 14 residues. Germline V gene sequence: CDR1 SGHVS, CDR2 FNYEAQ. The V gene end was trimmed by 3 bases and the J gene end by 3 bases; junction bases not matched to a gene: 2. CDR3 residues: CASSFGDSYNEQFF. CDR3 nucleotide sequence: TGTGCCAGCAGCTTCGGGGACAGCTACAATGAGCAGTTCTTC.

This sequence joins TRBV24-1 and TRBJ2-1; 11 nucleotides line up with TRBD2. After removal of 5 bases from V and 6 bases from J, the junction contained 5 bases not matched to a gene. Germline V gene data show CDR1 as KGHDR and CDR2 as SFDVKD. The CDR3 has 15 residues. CDR3 nucleotide sequence: TGTGCCACCAGTGCTCCGACTAGCGGGGCCAATGAGCAGTTCTTC. This sequence encodes CATSAPTSGANEQFF.

This clone has a single count. CDR3 sequence (DNA): TGTGCCAGCAGCTTAAACCGCGACTCCTACGAGCAGTACGTC. It codes for CASSLNRDSYEQYV. The rearrangement links TRBV7-2 to TRBJ2-7; D gene unclear. Looked up from germline, CDR1 is SGHTA and CDR2 is FQGNSA. The CDR3 sequence is 14 residues long. The V end was cut by 2 bases, the J end by 0 bases, with 8 bases between.

The V and J genes are TRBV6-2 or TRBV6-3 and TRBJ1-1; 10 nucleotides agree with TRBD1. Germline lookup yields CDR1 MNHEY and CDR2 SVGEGT. J was trimmed by 3 bases and V by 6 bases; bases with no gene match: 10. The length of the CDR3 is 16 residues. The CDR3 spells CASSWDRGKGYTEAFF. The CDR3 DNA sequence: TGTGCCAGCAGCTGGGACAGGGGCAAAGGATACACTGAAGCTTTCTTT.

The chain combines TRBV5-6 with TRBJ2-5, with TRBD1 identical over 9 bases. V gave up 3 bases and J gave up 5 bases; unmatched junction bases: 5. From germline, CDR1 is SGHDT and CDR2 YYEEEE. This CDR3 is built from 14 residues. CDR3 loop: CASSSGDRVETQYF. DNA for the CDR3: TGTGCCAGCAGCTCCGGGGACAGGGTTGAGACCCAGTACTTC.

The table lists this clone with a few counts. The rearrangement joins TRBV9 to TRBJ1-6; 9 nucleotides agree with TRBD1. Unmatched junction bases numbered 0, after V lost 0 bases and J lost 8 bases. The CDR3 sequence is 14 residues long. Germline V gives CDR1 SGDLS, CDR2 YYNGEE. The CDR3 protein is CASSVGTGDSPLHF. The CDR3 nucleotides read TGTGCCAGCAGCGTAGGGACAGGGGATTCACCCCTCCACTTT.

The gene calls are TRBV11-2 and TRBJ2-1; 9 bases are shared with TRBD2. The CDR3 has 17 amino acids. With V trimmed by 5 bases and J by 5 bases, 13 bases remained unmatched. Germline loops: CDR1 SGHAT, CDR2 FQNNGV. The CDR3 loop reads CASSPPGRGGANNEQFF. In DNA form, the CDR3 reads TGTGCCAGCAGCCCCCCTGGTCGCGGGGGGGCCAACAATGAGCAGTTCTTC.

The chain employs TRBV6-2 or TRBV6-3 and TRBJ1-5; 9 bases fit TRBD1. The V segment lost 5 bases and the J segment 7 bases; nucleotides outside the gene matches: 9. In germline, CDR1 is MNHEY, CDR2 SVGEGT. CDR3 length equals 15 residues. The CDR3 here is CASSPGQGRWQPQHF. The CDR3, as DNA: TGTGCCAGCAGTCCCGGACAGGGGCGCTGGCAGCCCCAGCATTTT.

This clone was counted a single time. The V gene is TRBV7-9, the J gene TRBJ1-1, with TRBD1 matching 7 bases. The junction had 6 bases not matched to a gene; V was cut back by 5 bases and J by 0 bases. Germline V CDR1 and CDR2: SEHNR, FQNEAQ (reference sequence). The CDR3 length is 15 residues. CDR3 bases: TGTGCCAGCAGCGACCCGGGACAGCTGAACACTGAAGCTTTCTTT. Residues: CASSDPGQLNTEAFF.

This clone was seen a single time. The chain employs TRBV5-1 and TRBJ2-2; a weak D match, TRBD2 (5 bases). This CDR3 is 16 amino acids long. V was shortened by 0 bases and J by 5 bases, with 14 bases between the two germline ends. CDR1 SGHRS and CDR2 YFSETQ come from the germline V gene. Here the CDR3 DNA reads TGCGCCAGCAGCTTGGTTGCGGTACCGGGAACCGGGGAGCTGTTTTTT. It is translated as CASSLVAVPGTGELFF.

The chain couples TRBV7-6 to TRBJ2-7; 7 bases align to TRBD1. The trim removed 5 bases at V and 5 bases at J, leaving 9 bases unmatched. This CDR3 has 14 residues. Looked up from germline, CDR1 is SGHVS and CDR2 is FNYEAQ. The CDR3 DNA follows: TGTGCCAGCAGCCCTTCGACAGGGTTCGACGAGCAGTACTTC. Translating gives CASSPSTGFDEQYF.

This sequence joins TRBV7-8 and TRBJ2-1, with 13 bases identical to TRBD2. Unmatched junction bases numbered 3, after V lost 4 bases and J lost 9 bases. The CDR3 is 14 amino acids. Germline CDR1 is SGHVS and CDR2 is FQNEAQ. CDR3 bases: TGTGCCAGCAGCTCGGGGACTAGCGGGACTGAGCAGTTCTTC. Protein sequence: CASSSGTSGTEQFF.

In its sample, this clone was seen once. The CDR3 region is CASSLVAGTYEQYF. The CDR3 bases are TGTGCCAGCAGCTTAGTGGCCGGGACCTACGAGCAGTACTTC. This rearrangement joins TRBV11-2 to TRBJ2-7; weak D call: TRBD2 (5 bases). Germline values: CDR1 SGHAT, CDR2 FQNNGV. Trimming took off 1 base at V and 2 bases at J, with 9 bases between the two ends. This CDR3 is 14 amino acids long.

This clone has just a few counts. V is TRBV12-3 or TRBV12-4 and J is TRBJ2-7; D perhaps matches TRBD1 (5 bases). The CDR3 spans 11 residues. The V end lost 8 bases, the J end lost 5 bases, and 10 bases lay between the germline ends. The CDR3, as DNA: TGTGCCAGCGTAGGGGTGGACGAGCAGTACTTC. It specifies CASVGVDEQYF.

In its sample, this clone was seen a few times. The CDR3: CASSQDSAGNYGYTF. CDR3 sequence (DNA): TGCGCCAGCAGCCAAGATTCGGCGGGAAACTATGGCTACACCTTC. The chain is built from TRBV4-3 and TRBJ1-2; D remains ambiguous. This CDR3 is 15 amino acids long. Germline V CDR1 and CDR2: LGHNA, YSLEER. V lost 0 bases, J lost 2 bases, and 10 bases lay in between.

The rearrangement uses TRBV5-1 and TRBJ2-3, with TRBD2 matching 9 bases. CDR1 and CDR2 (germline): SGHRS, YFSETQ. The CDR3 runs 16 residues. The junction had 6 bases not matched to a gene; V was cut back by 0 bases and J by 4 bases. In DNA form, the CDR3 reads TGCGCCAGCAGCTTGGCGGCTAGCGGGGTTTCAGATACGCAGTATTTT. This sequence encodes CASSLAASGVSDTQYF. Together with reference TRBV5-1 and TRBJ2-3, the CDR3 gives the full variable domain: KAGVTQTPRYLIKTRGQQVTLSCSPISGHRSVSWYQQTPGQGLQFLFEYFSETQRNKGNFPGRFSGRQFSNSRSEMNVSTLELGDSALYLCASSLAASGVSDTQYFGPGTRLTVL.